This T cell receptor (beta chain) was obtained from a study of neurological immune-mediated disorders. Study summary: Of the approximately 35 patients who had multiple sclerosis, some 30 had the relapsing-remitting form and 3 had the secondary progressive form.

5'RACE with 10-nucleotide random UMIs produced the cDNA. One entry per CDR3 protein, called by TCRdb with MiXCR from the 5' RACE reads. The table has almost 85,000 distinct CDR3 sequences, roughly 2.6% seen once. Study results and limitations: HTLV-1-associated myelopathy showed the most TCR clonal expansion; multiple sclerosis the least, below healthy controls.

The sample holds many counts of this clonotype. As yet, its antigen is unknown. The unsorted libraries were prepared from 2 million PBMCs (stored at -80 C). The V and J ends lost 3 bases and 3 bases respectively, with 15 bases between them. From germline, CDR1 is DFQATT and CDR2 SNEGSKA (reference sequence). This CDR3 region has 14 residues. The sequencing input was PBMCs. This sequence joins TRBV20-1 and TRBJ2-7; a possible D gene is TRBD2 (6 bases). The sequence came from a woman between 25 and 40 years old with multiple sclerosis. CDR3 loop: CSASDRDLLYEQYF. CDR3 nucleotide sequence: TGCAGTGCTAGTGACCGGGACTTACTCTACGAGCAGTACTTC.